Listed here is a single TCR beta chain. Unique molecular identifiers were incorporated when the TCRbeta library was constructed. TCRdb recomputed calls from the PCR reads with MiXCR, one row per CDR3 protein. The sample gives 90,000 to 100,000 distinct CDR3 sequences, around 22% of which show up once; around 21% is in the top ten. The data were obtained in a study of T-cell reconstitution after alpha-beta-depleted transplantation in children. Trimming shortened V by 5 bases and J by 4 bases, and 17 bases separated the two germline ends. The CDR3 runs 16 residues. CDR1 and CDR2 (germline): MNHEY, SMNVEV (reference sequence).

This clonotype was sampled from a boy between 2 and 10 years old with acute lymphoblastic leukemia, due to receive a stem cell transplant. This sequence joins TRBV27 and TRBJ2-2; D remains ambiguous. The input for sequencing was PBMCs, taken before TCRalphabeta/CD19-depleted stem cell transplant. The CDR3 region is CASSPTPSVGTGELFF. As DNA, the CDR3 is TGTGCCAGCAGTCCGACTCCCTCCGTGGGCACCGGGGAGCTGTTTTTT.